The text below deals with one T cell receptor beta chain. Its antigen is undetermined. The length of the CDR3 is 15 residues. The germline gives CDR1 ENHRY, CDR2 SYGVKD. V was pared by 3 bases and J by 2 bases, with 6 bases of the junction left unmatched. Orbital computed tomography and thyroid ultrasound, together with serum TRAb and thyroxine and clinical symptoms, were used for diagnoses. Amplified TCR beta CDR3 regions came from RNA transcripts. During a first-round RT-PCR of the TCR CDR3, the HTBI primer set was used. TCRdb re-called the multiplex PCR reads through MiXCR, storing one row per CDR3 protein. The sample includes 480,000 or so distinct CDR3 sequences, around 43% seen only once; the top ten take 44%. The entry originates in a study of T cells in Graves' hyperthyroidism and ophthalmopathy. Study-wide findings and caveats: Most thyroid clonotypes expanded above 0.001 appeared in blood too. Ophthalmopathy could be told apart from stable hyperthyroidism with a 13 V-J model. For ophthalmopathy, model prediction preceded onset by a median about 6.2 months.

This chain links TRBV10-3 with TRBJ2-7; 8 bases agree with TRBD2. Sequencing was performed on peripheral blood or thyroid tissue (not recorded which). This TCR was recovered from an adult woman with Graves' disease, either hyperthyroidism or ophthalmopathy (not recorded which). The CDR3 sequence: CAISDPTSGPYEQYF. CDR3 sequence (DNA): TGTGCCATCAGTGACCCCACTAGCGGACCCTACGAGCAGTACTTC.